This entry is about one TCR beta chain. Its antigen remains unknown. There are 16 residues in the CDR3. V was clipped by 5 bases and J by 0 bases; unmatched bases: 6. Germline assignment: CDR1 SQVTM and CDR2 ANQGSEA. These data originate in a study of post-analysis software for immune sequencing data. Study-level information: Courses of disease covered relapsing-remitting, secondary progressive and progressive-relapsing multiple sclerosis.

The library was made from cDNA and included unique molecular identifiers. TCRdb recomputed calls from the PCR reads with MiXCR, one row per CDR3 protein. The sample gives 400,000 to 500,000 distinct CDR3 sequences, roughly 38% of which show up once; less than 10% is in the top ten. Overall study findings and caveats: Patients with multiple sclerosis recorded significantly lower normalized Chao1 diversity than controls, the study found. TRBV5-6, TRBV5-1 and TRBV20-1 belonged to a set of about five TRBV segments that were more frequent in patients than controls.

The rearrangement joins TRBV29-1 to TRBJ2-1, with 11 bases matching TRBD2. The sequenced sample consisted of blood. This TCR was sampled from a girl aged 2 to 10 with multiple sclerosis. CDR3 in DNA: TGCAGCGTTACAGGACTAGCGGGCGGCTCCTACAATGAGCAGTTCTTC. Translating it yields CSVTGLAGGSYNEQFF.